These T cell receptor beta chains were read from a single sample in a study of response to subunit inactivated influenza vaccine. Each CDR3 protein is one row after TCRdb ran MiXCR on the RT-PCR reads. This table holds some 500,000 distinct CDR3 sequences, roughly 13% found once. Sequenced material: PBMCs from blood, taken around seven weeks after vaccination. The receptor source for this set is a man over 45 who received an inactivated influenza vaccine. Each CDR3 is given with its conserved first and last residue. The D gene is left open where the match is weak. Clone size is not always given. Where it is, it says once, few, many or a class for expanded clones.

TRBV12-3/TRBV12-4	-	-	TRBJ1-1	CASTGVGEEAFF	TGTGCCAGTACCGGGGTGGGAGAGGAAGCTTTCTTT
TRBV4-3	-	TRBD2	TRBJ2-7	CASSQRGREGPYEQYF	TGCGCCAGCAGCCAAAGGGGGCGGGAGGGCCCCTACGAGCAGTACTTC
TRBV7-6	many	-	TRBJ2-3	CASSPGGDTQYF	TGTGCCAGCAGCCCAGGTGGCGATACGCAGTATTTT
TRBV7-9	-	TRBD2	TRBJ2-1	CASSGPLFRGRNNEQFF	TGTGCCAGCAGCGGCCCCCTTTTTCGCGGGAGGAACAATGAGCAGTTCTTC
TRBV12-3/TRBV12-4	many	TRBD2	TRBJ2-2	CASSWKREGGELFF	TGTGCCAGCAGTTGGAAGCGGGAGGGCGGGGAGCTGTTTTTT
TRBV3-1	-	-	TRBJ2-7	CASSQDLSGSYEQYF	TGTGCCAGCAGCCAAGATCTCTCAGGGTCCTACGAGCAGTACTTC
TRBV28	few	-	TRBJ2-2	CASSALDKGGELFF	TGTGCCAGCAGTGCACTCGACAAGGGCGGGGAGCTGTTTTTT
TRBV2	few	-	TRBJ2-5	CASSSFRQETQYF	TGTGCCAGCAGCTCGTTTCGCCAAGAGACCCAGTACTTC
TRBV12-3/TRBV12-4	few	TRBD2	TRBJ2-5	CASRGGGETQYF	TGTGCCAGCAGGGGGGGGGGAGAGACCCAGTACTTC
TRBV3-1	few	TRBD1	TRBJ1-1	CASSPGQGAVAEAFF	TGTGCCAGCAGCCCAGGACAGGGGGCAGTCGCTGAAGCTTTCTTT
TRBV10-3	-	-	TRBJ2-1	CAITRGKGDEQFF	TGTGCCATCACCCGGGGCAAAGGCGATGAGCAGTTCTTC
TRBV20-1	many	-	TRBJ1-6	CSALPGTRRNSPLHF	TGCAGTGCTCTCCCTGGGACACGGAGAAATTCACCCCTCCACTTT